This TCR beta chain was found in a study of human T cells and chemical hapten exposure. Study details: Skin of the upper inner arm, around 2 cm by around 2 cm, received 2% DPC for sensitization. The study, taken as a whole, reports: Counts of expanded TCRs at PT1 were positively correlated with patch test score.

The time point denotes: pre-sensitization, week 0. Treatment described: therapeutic diphenylcyclopropenone sensitization with weekly scalp DPC. Unfractionated whole blood served as the source for total RNA extraction. TCRdb called the RACE reads again in MiXCR, with one record for every CDR3 protein. The sample has approximately 320,000 distinct CDR3 sequences, roughly 6% seen once. As for this clonotype: As yet, its antigen is unknown.

CDR1 and CDR2 from the germline V gene are PRHDT and FYEKMQ (reference sequence). The CDR3 length is 15 residues. Trimming stripped 2 bases from V and 4 bases from J, with 11 bases between. The source is a woman aged 18-29 years with alopecia areata. Some clones in this sample may be carry-over from other donors' samples. The J gene is TRBJ2-2, the V gene TRBV13; unclear D gene. Source: whole blood, taken in connection with sensitization to the hapten diphenylcyclopropenone (DPC). The CDR3 spells CASSLMRLSTGELFF. CDR3 nucleotide sequence: TGTGCCAGCAGCTTAATGAGACTTTCCACCGGGGAGCTGTTTTTT.